This T cell receptor (beta chain) comes out of a study of breast tumors, draining lymph nodes, adjacent tissues. Regarding the study as a whole: Tumors had less TCR diversity than lymph nodes, more than nontumor tissue.

CDR3 length: 14 residues. Between the trimmed V and J ends, which lost 5 bases and 5 bases, there was a span of 12 bases. Germline CDR1 is MDHEN and CDR2 is SYDVKM. Samples came from axillary lymph nodes draining the breast cancer. Via MiXCR, TCRdb re-called the multiplex PCR reads, giving one row per CDR3 protein. Found here are 150,000 to 200,000 distinct CDR3 sequences, around 35% of them singletons; the top ten hold approximately 3.9%. This clonotype was detected only a few times. The antigen remains undetermined. The V and J genes are TRBV28 and TRBJ2-2, with a possible D match to TRBD2 (5 bases). Material: axillary lymph node tissue. The clonotype originates from a female donor with breast cancer. Some clones in this sample may be carry-over from other donors' samples. CDR3 in DNA: TGTGCCAGCAGTCCAGGACTCTCTACCGGGGAGCTGTTTTTT. This codes for CASSPGLSTGELFF.